This TCR beta chain was recovered during a study of blood T cell repertoires in COVID-19. The V gene lost 6 bases and the J gene lost 0 bases, with 15 bases spanning the gap. Germline CDR1 reads SEHNR; CDR2 reads FQNEAQ (reference sequence). The CDR3 sequence is 16 residues long. This clone was observed once. Sequencing was performed with immunoSEQ multiplex PCR; in TCRdb, only in-frame clones are kept and a portion is missing. The profile shows under 65,000 clones, 80% to 90% of them singletons. This TCR came from a woman in her sixties or seventies with acute or convalescent COVID-19. Specimen: peripheral blood. The rearrangement links TRBV7-9 to TRBJ2-1; no reliable D call. CDR3 protein: CASRPSSPSSYNEQFF. The DNA of the CDR3 is TGTGCCAGCAGACCCTCCTCGCCCAGCTCCTACAATGAGCAGTTCTTC.